Following are 28 T cell receptor beta chains from one sample sequenced in a study of blood T cell repertoires in COVID-19. Assay: immunoSEQ multiplex PCR; the TCRdb copy retains only in-frame clones and omits some. Here the sample spans about 250,000 clones, about 93% being singletons. Sequencing was performed on PBMCs or T cells enriched from blood (not recorded which). All receptors come from a woman aged 18-29 years who had recovered from COVID-19.

The chain recombines TRBV28 with TRBJ2-3; 12 bases align to TRBD2. The CDR3 is 16 residues long. V shed 5 bases and J 1 base; nucleotides not matched to a gene: 4. From germline, CDR1 is MDHEN and CDR2 SYDVKM. This CDR3 is CASSPTSGRGTDTQYF. For the CDR3, the DNA is TGTGCCAGCAGTCCGACTAGCGGGAGAGGCACAGATACGCAGTATTTT.

Notes on this clone: Germline is not matched at one junction end, which may reflect a read error. V gene TRBV23-1 combines with J gene TRBJ2-3; 10 bases map to TRBD1. TRBV23-1 has ORF status, its function being uncertain. CDR3 length: 17 amino acids. The chain's CDR3 is CASRQFPDRGKEDTQYF. The CDR3, as DNA: TGCGCCAGCAGACAATTCCCGGACAGGGGGAAGGAAGATACGCAGTATTTT.

The rearrangement links TRBV15 to TRBJ2-3; D not certain. Germline values: CDR1 LNHNV, CDR2 YYDKDF (reference sequence). The CDR3 is 16 amino acids. Between the trimmed V and J ends, which lost 0 bases and 2 bases, there was a span of 12 bases. This CDR3 reads CATSREVTSYTDTQYF. CDR3 nucleotides: TGTGCCACCAGCAGAGAGGTTACTTCCTACACAGATACGCAGTATTTT.

This clone was counted once. J is TRBJ1-2 and V is TRBV6-2 or TRBV6-3, with D possibly TRBD1 on 6 matching bases. The CDR3 spans 15 residues. Per germline, CDR1 MNHEY and CDR2 SVGEGT. Between the trimmed V and J ends, which lost 3 bases and 4 bases, there was a span of 15 bases. DNA for the CDR3: TGTGCCAGCAGTTATATTCGACAGGATCGCTATGGCTACACCTTC. This codes for CASSYIRQDRYGYTF.

The chain employs TRBV4-2 and TRBJ2-1, with 10 bases identical to TRBD2. The V segment lost 0 bases and the J segment 0 bases; nucleotides outside the gene matches: 23. The V gene's germline CDR1 is LGHNA and CDR2 YNFKEQ. The CDR3 runs 24 residues. The CDR3 loop is CASSQEGAQGLAGARNSSYNEQFF. The DNA for the CDR3 is TGTGCCAGCAGCCAAGAAGGCGCCCAGGGGCTAGCGGGAGCCCGGAATAGCTCCTACAATGAGCAGTTCTTC.

The chain recombines TRBV19 with TRBJ1-4; TRBD1 might be the D (6 bases). The CDR3 is 15 amino acids. Deletions cut 6 bases from V and 4 bases from J, with 15 bases between. Germline CDR1 reads LNHDA; CDR2 reads SQIVND (reference sequence). The CDR3 sequence is CASSRGGLGNEKLFF. CDR3 coding DNA: TGTGCCAGTAGCCGGGGGGGGCTGGGTAATGAAAAACTGTTTTTT.

V usage is TRBV6-5 and J usage is TRBJ1-3, with no clear D. Germline V gene data show CDR1 as MNHEY and CDR2 as SVGAGI. The V end was cut by 6 bases, the J end by 3 bases, with 12 bases between. The CDR3 is 14 residues long. This CDR3 is CASRVRMDGNTIYF. The CDR3 DNA reads as TGTGCCAGCAGGGTCAGGATGGATGGAAACACCATATATTTT.

The chain uses TRBV9 and TRBJ1-1, with D maybe TRBD1 (5 bases). V dropped 1 base and J dropped 5 bases, with 12 bases sitting between them. The germline V gene encodes CDR1 SGDLS and CDR2 YYNGEE. The CDR3 totals 14 residues. The DNA for the CDR3 is TGTGCCAGCAGCGTAACGATGGGGGGGACTGAAGCTTTCTTT. Encoded protein: CASSVTMGGTEAFF.

A single count supports this clone. The chain is built from TRBV5-5 and TRBJ2-3; TRBD2 matches 13 bases. Trimming cost V 4 bases and J 4 bases; bases outside gene matches: 9. The CDR3 loop spans 17 amino acids. The V gene's germline CDR1 is SGHKS and CDR2 YYEKEE (reference sequence). The CDR3 loop reads CASSAGLAGTVADTQYF. DNA for the CDR3: TGTGCCAGCAGCGCGGGACTAGCGGGAACTGTTGCAGATACGCAGTATTTT.

This clone occurred a few times. The chain couples TRBV6-5 to TRBJ2-5, with 15 bases identical to TRBD2. The trim removed 0 bases at V and 4 bases at J, leaving 0 bases unmatched. CDR1 is MNHEY and CDR2 is SVGAGI in the germline V gene. CDR3 length: 16 amino acids. As DNA, the CDR3 is TGTGCCAGCAGTTACTCGGGACTAGCGGGGGGAGAGACCCAGTACTTC. Protein: CASSYSGLAGGETQYF.

In this sample, this clone turned up once. The chain joins TRBV7-9 to TRBJ1-2; 9 positions match TRBD1. The V gene's germline CDR1 is SEHNR and CDR2 FQNEAQ (reference sequence). The length of the CDR3 is 16 residues. The V gene end was trimmed by 4 bases and the J gene end by 8 bases; junction bases not matched to a gene: 14. The CDR3 here is CASSSIRPGTGTGYTF. The CDR3 region has the DNA TGTGCCAGCAGCTCGATTCGTCCCGGGACAGGGACCGGCTACACCTTC. Full variable domain (remainder filled in from reference TRBV7-9 and TRBJ1-2): DTGVSQNPRHKITKRGQNVTFRCDPISEHNRLYWYRQTLGQGPEFLTYFQNEAQLEKSRLLSDRFSAERPKGSFSTLEIQRTEQGDSAMYLCASSSIRPGTGTGYTFGSGTRLTVV.

The J gene is TRBJ2-7, the V gene TRBV5-1; D is possibly TRBD1 (6 bases). CDR1 SGHRS and CDR2 YFSETQ come from the germline V gene. The CDR3 runs to 14 residues. V was trimmed by 4 bases and J by 3 bases, leaving 14 bases between them. Written as DNA, the CDR3 is TGCGCCAGCAGCGAAAAGACAGGAAACTACGAGCAGTACTTC. Protein: CASSEKTGNYEQYF.

The rearrangement links TRBV2 to TRBJ1-6; D ambiguous. Germline V gives CDR1 SNHLY, CDR2 FYNNEI. The V end was cut by 6 bases, the J end by 7 bases, with 19 bases between. The CDR3 contains 16 residues. The CDR3 coding sequence is TGTGCCAGCAGCCTAACAGAAGTTATAAACAATTCACCCCTCCACTTT. Translating it yields CASSLTEVINNSPLHF.

The chain combines TRBV11-2 with TRBJ1-1, with a tentative D call TRBD1 (5 bases). The CDR3 length is 16 residues. The ends were cut back, 5 bases at V and 4 bases at J, with 20 bases in the middle. The germline V gene has CDR1 SGHAT and CDR2 FQNNGV. CDR3 amino acids: CASSAPARWGVTEAFF. The CDR3 nucleotides read TGTGCCAGCAGCGCGCCAGCCCGCTGGGGGGTCACTGAAGCTTTCTTT.

The chain is built from TRBV2 and TRBJ2-1; 8 nucleotides line up with TRBD2. This CDR3 region has 15 residues. Germline assignment: CDR1 SNHLY and CDR2 FYNNEI. V trimming: 3 bases; J trimming: 3 bases; junction bases outside the gene matches: 4. CDR3 region: CASSESAGGYNEQFF. The CDR3 bases are TGTGCCAGCAGTGAGTCGGCGGGGGGCTACAATGAGCAGTTCTTC.

This clone was found once. This sequence joins TRBV27 and TRBJ2-5; TRBD2 agrees at 8 bases. The CDR3 sequence is 15 residues long. Germline-derived CDR1 and CDR2 are MNHEY and SMNVEV (reference sequence). The V and J ends lost 5 bases and 5 bases, in that order; junction bases with no gene match: 10. The CDR3 nucleotides are TGTGCCAGCAGTCCCGCCTCGGGAGGGTGGGAGACCCAGTACTTC. This codes for CASSPASGGWETQYF.

The V and J genes are TRBV15 and TRBJ2-1; 7 bases are a match to TRBD2. Trimming took 0 bases from V and 0 from J; bases not matched to a gene: 2. Germline CDR1 reads LNHNV; CDR2 reads YYDKDF (reference sequence). The CDR3 runs 16 residues. This chain's CDR3 is CATSRDPGGSYNEQFF. CDR3 sequence (DNA): TGTGCCACCAGCAGAGATCCGGGGGGCTCCTACAATGAGCAGTTCTTC.

The rearrangement links TRBV10-1 to TRBJ2-1, with D unresolved. Trimming shortened V by 6 bases and J by 4 bases, and 10 bases separated the two germline ends. Per germline, CDR1 WNHNN and CDR2 SYGVQD (reference sequence). The CDR3 runs 13 residues. CDR3 region: CASRSDGYNEQFF. The CDR3 nucleotides are TGCGCCAGCAGAAGCGATGGTTACAATGAGCAGTTCTTC.

This clone was found once. The chain combines TRBV6-2 or TRBV6-3 with TRBJ1-2; no clear D. From germline, CDR1 is MNHEY and CDR2 SVGEGT. The CDR3 runs to 14 residues. V was cut by 6 bases and J by 6 bases, with 17 bases left in between. DNA of the CDR3: TGTGCCAGCAGCTATCCCATATTCGGGGATGGCTACACCTTC. Translation gives CASSYPIFGDGYTF.

The J gene is TRBJ1-4, the V gene TRBV6-5; 8 bases line up with TRBD1. The CDR3 is made up of 15 amino acids. Per germline, CDR1 MNHEY and CDR2 SVGAGI. The V segment lost 6 bases and the J segment 5 bases; nucleotides outside the gene matches: 8. The CDR3 nucleotides are TGTGCCAGCAGACGCCGGACAGGGAGAAATGAAAAACTGTTTTTT. Translated, it gives CASRRRTGRNEKLFF.

The rearrangement links TRBV27 to TRBJ1-5; TRBD1 is a possible D gene (6 bases). Germline values: CDR1 MNHEY, CDR2 SMNVEV (reference sequence). V shed 3 bases and J shed 5 bases, with 14 bases lying between them. The CDR3 consists of 15 residues. The CDR3 sequence: CASSLGGLGDQPQHF. The CDR3 region has the DNA TGTGCCAGCAGTTTGGGGGGGCTGGGGGATCAGCCCCAGCATTTT.

The chain recombines TRBV5-4 with TRBJ2-7; the match to TRBD2 covers 9 bases. The CDR3 is made up of 17 amino acids. The germline V gene encodes CDR1 SGHNT and CDR2 YYREEE (reference sequence). The V segment lost 1 base and the J segment 8 bases; nucleotides outside the gene matches: 16. CDR3 region: CASSLLIAGVHSPQQYF. The CDR3 DNA sequence: TGTGCCAGCAGCTTGTTGATAGCGGGAGTCCACTCACCCCAGCAGTACTTC.

The J gene is TRBJ2-7, the V gene TRBV5-1, with 9 bases lining up with TRBD1. The V gene end was trimmed by 0 bases and the J gene end by 6 bases; junction bases not matched to a gene: 7. CDR3 length equals 15 residues. Germline assignment: CDR1 SGHRS and CDR2 YFSETQ. CDR3 in amino acids: CASSLEGTGRGEQYF. The CDR3 region has the DNA TGCGCCAGCAGCTTGGAGGGGACAGGGAGGGGCGAGCAGTACTTC.

The CDR3 protein is CASSQQDRGRVGYTF. CDR3 DNA: TGCGCCAGCAGCCAACAGGACAGGGGAAGGGTTGGCTACACCTTC. This sequence joins TRBV4-1 and TRBJ1-2; 9 bases fit TRBD1. Germline-derived CDR1 and CDR2 are MGHRA and YSYEKL. V shed 2 bases and J 7 bases; nucleotides not matched to a gene: 8. There are 15 residues in the CDR3.

The V and J genes are TRBV3-1 (or the pseudogene TRBV3-2) and TRBJ1-3; D not certain. The V end lost 7 bases, the J end lost 0 bases, and 13 bases lay between the germline ends. CDR1 and CDR2 from the germline V gene are LGHDT and YNNKEL (reference sequence). The CDR3 totals 15 residues. CDR3 sequence reads: CASNLGLYSGNTIYF. The DNA for the CDR3 is TGTGCCAGCAATCTAGGACTTTACTCTGGAAACACCATATATTTT.

The chain links TRBV9 to TRBJ2-1; maybe TRBD2 (6 bases). Trimming removed 4 bases from V and 0 bases from J, with 11 bases in between. Germline V gene lookup returns CDR1 SGDLS and CDR2 YYNGEE. This CDR3 comprises 15 residues. The CDR3 here is CASSSSGNSYNEQFF. Here the CDR3 DNA reads TGTGCCAGCAGCAGTAGCGGAAACTCCTACAATGAGCAGTTCTTC.

The chain links TRBV13 to TRBJ2-1; a weak D match, TRBD1 (6 bases). The CDR3 sequence is 18 residues long. Trimming cost V 6 bases and J 0 bases, with 21 bases left between them. Per the germline V gene, CDR1 is PRHDT and CDR2 is FYEKMQ (reference sequence). This CDR3 reads CASRGTGLGGRSYNEQFF. As DNA, the CDR3 is TGTGCCAGCAGGGGCACAGGGTTGGGTGGACGCTCCTACAATGAGCAGTTCTTC.

The chain links TRBV10-3 to TRBJ1-1; D is ambiguous. The CDR3 loop spans 13 amino acids. Trimming took off 7 bases at V and 0 bases at J, with 9 bases between the two ends. CDR1 and CDR2 (germline): ENHRY, SYGVKD. The CDR3 sequence is CAIMNYMNTEAFF. The CDR3 DNA reads as TGTGCCATCATGAATTACATGAACACTGAAGCTTTCTTT.